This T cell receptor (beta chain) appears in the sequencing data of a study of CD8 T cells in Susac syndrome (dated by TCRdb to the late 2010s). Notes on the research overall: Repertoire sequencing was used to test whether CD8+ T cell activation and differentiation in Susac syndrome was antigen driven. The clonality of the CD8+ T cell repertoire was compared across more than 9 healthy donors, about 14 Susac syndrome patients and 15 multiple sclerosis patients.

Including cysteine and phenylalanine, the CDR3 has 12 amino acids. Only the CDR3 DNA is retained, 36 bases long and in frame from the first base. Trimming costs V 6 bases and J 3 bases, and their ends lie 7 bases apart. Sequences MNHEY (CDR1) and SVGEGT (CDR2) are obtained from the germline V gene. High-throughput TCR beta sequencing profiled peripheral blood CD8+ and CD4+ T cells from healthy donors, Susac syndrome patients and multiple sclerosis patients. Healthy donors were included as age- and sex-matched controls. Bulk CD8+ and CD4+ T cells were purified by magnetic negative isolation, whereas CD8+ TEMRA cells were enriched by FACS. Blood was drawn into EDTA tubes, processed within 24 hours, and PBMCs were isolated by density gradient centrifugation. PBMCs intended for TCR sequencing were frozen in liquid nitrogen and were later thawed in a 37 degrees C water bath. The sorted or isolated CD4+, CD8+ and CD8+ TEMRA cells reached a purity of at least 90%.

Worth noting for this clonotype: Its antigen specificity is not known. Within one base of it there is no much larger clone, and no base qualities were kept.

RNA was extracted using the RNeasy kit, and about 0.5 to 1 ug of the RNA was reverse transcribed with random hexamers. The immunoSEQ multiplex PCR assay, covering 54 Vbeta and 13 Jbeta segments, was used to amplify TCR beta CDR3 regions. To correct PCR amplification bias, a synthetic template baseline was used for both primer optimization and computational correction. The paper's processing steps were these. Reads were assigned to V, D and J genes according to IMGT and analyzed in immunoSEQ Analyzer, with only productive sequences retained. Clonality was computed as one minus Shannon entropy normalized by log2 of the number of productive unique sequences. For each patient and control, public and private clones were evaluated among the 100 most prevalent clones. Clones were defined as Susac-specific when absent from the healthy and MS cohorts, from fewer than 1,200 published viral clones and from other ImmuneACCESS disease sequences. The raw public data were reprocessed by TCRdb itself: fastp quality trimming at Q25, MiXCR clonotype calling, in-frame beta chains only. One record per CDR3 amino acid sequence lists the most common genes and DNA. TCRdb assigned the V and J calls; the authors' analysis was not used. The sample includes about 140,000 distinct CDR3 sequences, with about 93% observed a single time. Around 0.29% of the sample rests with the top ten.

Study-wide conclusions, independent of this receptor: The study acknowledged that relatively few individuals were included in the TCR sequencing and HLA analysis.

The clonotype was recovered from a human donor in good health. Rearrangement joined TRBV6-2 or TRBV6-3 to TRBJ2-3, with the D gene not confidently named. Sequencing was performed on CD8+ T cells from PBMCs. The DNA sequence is TGTGCCAGCAGCTACAATACAGATACGCAGTATTTT. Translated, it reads CASSYNTDTQYF.